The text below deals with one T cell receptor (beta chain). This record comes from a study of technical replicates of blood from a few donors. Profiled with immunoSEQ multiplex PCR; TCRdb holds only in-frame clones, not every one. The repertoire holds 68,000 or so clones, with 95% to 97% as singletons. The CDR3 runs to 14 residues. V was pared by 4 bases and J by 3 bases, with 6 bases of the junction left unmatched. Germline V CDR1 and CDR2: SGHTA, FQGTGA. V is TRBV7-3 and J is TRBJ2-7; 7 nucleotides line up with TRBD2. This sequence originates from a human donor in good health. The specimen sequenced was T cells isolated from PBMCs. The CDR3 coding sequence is TGTGCCAGCAGCTCGTACGGGGGGATCTACGAGCAGTACTTC. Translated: CASSSYGGIYEQYF.